These 16 T cell receptor beta chains originate from one sample sequenced in a study of T cells in Graves' hyperthyroidism and ophthalmopathy. The source material, RNA transcripts, was used to amplify TCR beta CDR3 regions. A first-round RT-PCR of the TCR CDR3 used the HTBI primer set. TCRdb passed the multiplex PCR reads through MiXCR, listing each CDR3 protein once. The sample carries approximately 590,000 distinct CDR3 sequences, approximately 15% recorded once. The sequencing sample was made of blood. The receptors originated from a woman aged 25-40 years with Graves' hyperthyroidism.

This sequence joins TRBV7-2 and TRBJ2-3; D tentatively reads TRBD1 or TRBD2 (5 bases each). Trimming shortened V by 6 bases and J by 4 bases, and 17 bases separated the two germline ends. Germline lookup yields CDR1 SGHTA and CDR2 FQGNSA. CDR3 size: 15 residues. CDR3 loop: CASSPSRARSDTQYF. In DNA form, the CDR3 reads TGTGCCAGCAGTCCTAGCAGGGCCCGATCAGATACGCAGTATTTT.

The chain has TRBV18 and TRBJ1-1, with D possibly matching TRBD1 (5 bases). This CDR3 is built from 15 residues. Trimming stripped 3 bases from V and 3 bases from J, with 14 bases between. The germline V gene encodes CDR1 KGHSH and CDR2 LQKENI. Written as DNA, the CDR3 is TGTGCCAGCTCACCGGGGCAGAATAGGGACACTGAAGCTTTCTTT. Translating gives CASSPGQNRDTEAFF.

This clonotype was recorded at least ten times. V is TRBV7-2 and J is TRBJ2-5; possibly TRBD2 for D (6 bases). This CDR3 comprises 13 residues. V lost 4 bases, J lost 5 bases, and 11 bases lay in between. Germline V gives CDR1 SGHTA, CDR2 FQGNSA. The CDR3 protein is CASSWGDLETQYF. In DNA form, the CDR3 reads TGTGCCAGCAGCTGGGGGGATTTGGAGACCCAGTACTTC.

This clonotype was recorded many times. The chain has TRBV5-1 and TRBJ2-1; the match to TRBD1 covers 9 bases. The CDR3 contains 16 residues. J gave up 6 bases and V 0 bases, and 7 bases lay outside the gene matches. CDR1 SGHRS and CDR2 YFSETQ come from the germline V gene. CDR3 protein: CASSLVGTGRGNEQFF. In nucleotides, the CDR3 is TGCGCCAGCAGCTTGGTAGGGACAGGGCGGGGCAATGAGCAGTTCTTC. The full variable domain, rest sourced from reference TRBV5-1 and TRBJ2-1, is KAGVTQTPRYLIKTRGQQVTLSCSPISGHRSVSWYQQTPGQGLQFLFEYFSETQRNKGNFPGRFSGRQFSNSRSEMNVSTLELGDSALYLCASSLVGTGRGNEQFFGPGTRLTVL.

The table lists this clonotype with many counts. The rearrangement links TRBV5-1 to TRBJ2-7; 10 bases align to TRBD2. Germline assignment: CDR1 SGHRS and CDR2 YFSETQ. V was clipped by 4 bases and J by 4 bases; unmatched bases: 5. There are 14 residues in the CDR3. The CDR3 region has the DNA TGCGCCAGCAGCCGAACTAGCGGGGCTTACGAGCAGTACTTC. This translates into CASSRTSGAYEQYF.

This chain links TRBV11-2 with TRBJ1-1, with D maybe TRBD1 (6 bases). There are 14 residues in the CDR3. The germline V gene has CDR1 SGHAT and CDR2 FQNNGV. V dropped 4 bases and J dropped 3 bases, with 12 bases sitting between them. The CDR3 reads CASSSRGSYTEAFF. CDR3 DNA: TGTGCCAGCAGCTCCAGGGGATCGTACACTGAAGCTTTCTTT.

The V gene is TRBV12-3 or TRBV12-4, the J gene TRBJ2-1; the match to TRBD1 covers 8 bases. V lost 5 bases, J lost 9 bases, and 12 bases stayed unmatched. This CDR3 region has 15 residues. This CDR3 reads CASSDRGASLGEQFF. The CDR3 DNA is TGTGCCAGCAGTGACAGGGGAGCCTCCCTGGGTGAGCAGTTCTTC.

This clonotype was counted between two and nine times. This chain connects TRBV19 to TRBJ2-7; 7 bases fit TRBD2. The trim removed 4 bases at V and 1 base at J, leaving 7 bases unmatched. The CDR3 extends over 15 amino acids. Per the germline V gene, CDR1 is LNHDA and CDR2 is SQIVND (reference sequence). CDR3 region: CASSSGGSHSYEQYF. In nucleotides, the CDR3 is TGTGCCAGTAGTAGCGGCGGGAGTCATTCCTACGAGCAGTACTTC.

This clonotype was seen repeatedly, ten times or more. This rearrangement joins TRBV3-1 to TRBJ1-2, with a weak D call TRBD1 (6 bases). The CDR3 is 13 amino acids. V was clipped by 4 bases and J by 1 base, with 7 bases between them. CDR1 is LGHDT, CDR2 YNNKEL, per germline (reference sequence). CDR3 sequence reads: CASSRQDNYGYTF. The CDR3 nucleotides read TGTGCCAGCAGCCGACAGGATAACTATGGCTACACCTTC. Using reference TRBV3-1 and TRBJ1-2 for the parts outside the CDR3, the full variable domain is DTAVSQTPKYLVTQMGNDKSIKCEQNLGHDTMYWYKQDSKKFLKIMFSYNNKELIINETVPNRFSPKSPDKAHLNLHINSLELGDSAVYFCASSRQDNYGYTFGSGTRLTVV.

The table lists this clonotype with many counts. The chain has TRBV28 and TRBJ2-5, with 7 bases that match TRBD1. Germline loops: CDR1 MDHEN, CDR2 SYDVKM. This CDR3 has 14 amino acids. Trimming removed 7 bases from V and 2 bases from J; junction bases left unmatched: 7. For the CDR3, the DNA is TGTGCCAGCAAGCCGGGACAGACACAAGAGACCCAGTACTTC. It is translated as CASKPGQTQETQYF.

V usage is TRBV19 and J usage is TRBJ2-1; 13 bases align to TRBD2. Germline V gene data show CDR1 as LNHDA and CDR2 as SQIVND (reference sequence). This CDR3 contains 16 residues. V was pared by 6 bases and J by 4 bases, with 6 bases of the junction left unmatched. CDR3 sequence: CASSLAGLAGYNEQFF. In DNA form, the CDR3 reads TGTGCCAGTAGCCTCGCGGGACTAGCGGGATACAATGAGCAGTTCTTC. The complete variable domain, with remaining parts taken from reference TRBV19 and TRBJ2-1, reads DGGITQSPKYLFRKEGQNVTLSCEQNLNHDAMYWYRQDPGQGLRLIYYSQIVNDFQKGDIAEGYSVSREKKESFPLTVTSAQKNPTAFYLCASSLAGLAGYNEQFFGPGTRLTVL.

This clonotype has only a few counts. This chain connects TRBV6-2 or TRBV6-3 to TRBJ1-5, with D maybe TRBD1 (5 bases). Germline assignment: CDR1 MNHEY and CDR2 SVGEGT. The germline V and J ends were trimmed by 7 bases and 7 bases, with 17 bases remaining between them. The CDR3 has 14 residues. In nucleotides, the CDR3 is TGTGCCAGCACTCCCTGGGGGGTTAAGCAGCCCCAGCATTTT. It yields the protein CASTPWGVKQPQHF.

Regarding this clonotype: A clone one base away is much larger, so this may be a read error. The chain uses TRBV7-7 and TRBJ2-1; 10 bases match TRBD1. Germline CDR1 and CDR2: SSHAT and FNYEAQ (reference sequence). The CDR3 totals 16 residues. For the CDR3, the DNA is TGTGCTAGCAGCCCTATACCGGGACAGGGGACGGGTGAGCAGTTCTTC. Translated, it gives CASSPIPGQGTGEQFF.

The genes are TRBV10-1 and TRBJ2-7; the match to TRBD2 covers 7 bases. The CDR3 is made up of 13 amino acids. Germline V gene lookup returns CDR1 WNHNN and CDR2 SYGVQD (reference sequence). The V and J ends lost 8 bases and 0 bases, in that order; junction bases with no gene match: 4. CDR3 in amino acids: CASSTSISYEQYF. The CDR3 DNA reads TGCGCCAGCTCGACTAGCATCTCCTACGAGCAGTACTTC.

In this sample, this clonotype turned up a few times. This rearrangement joins TRBV20-1 to TRBJ2-1; TRBD2 is a possible D gene (5 bases). Per the germline V gene, CDR1 is DFQATT and CDR2 is SNEGSKA (reference sequence). V was shortened by 5 bases and J by 1 base, with 12 bases between the two germline ends. CDR3 length: 14 amino acids. The CDR3 DNA reads TGCAGTGCTGGGAAGAAGCGGTCCTACAATGAGCAGTTCTTC. Encoded protein: CSAGKKRSYNEQFF.

This clonotype was counted many times. V is TRBV11-3 and J is TRBJ2-7; D gene uncertain. V was pared by 3 bases and J by 0 bases, with 9 bases between. CDR3 length equals 14 residues. Germline values: CDR1 SGHNT, CDR2 YENEEA. The DNA for the CDR3 is TGTGCCAGCAGCTTCTCAGCGACCTCCTACGAGCAGTACTTC. Its protein is CASSFSATSYEQYF.